This TCR beta chain was recovered during a study of T cell changes during pregnancy in multiple sclerosis. Profiled with immunoSEQ multiplex PCR; TCRdb holds only in-frame clones, not every one. The sample contains about 59,000 clones, 92% of which appear only once. CDR3 size: 15 residues. From germline, CDR1 is MNHNS and CDR2 SASEGT. The V and J ends lost 7 bases and 2 bases, in that order; junction bases with no gene match: 8. This chain joins TRBV6-1 and TRBJ2-1; TRBD1 matches at 7 bases. The sequences come from peripheral blood, collected in the first trimester of pregnancy. This receptor was identified in a female donor with multiple sclerosis, enrolled in a pregnancy study. The CDR3 DNA reads TGTGCCAGCATCGCTAGGGGGCGCACCTACAATGAGCAGTTCTTC. It translates to CASIARGRTYNEQFF.